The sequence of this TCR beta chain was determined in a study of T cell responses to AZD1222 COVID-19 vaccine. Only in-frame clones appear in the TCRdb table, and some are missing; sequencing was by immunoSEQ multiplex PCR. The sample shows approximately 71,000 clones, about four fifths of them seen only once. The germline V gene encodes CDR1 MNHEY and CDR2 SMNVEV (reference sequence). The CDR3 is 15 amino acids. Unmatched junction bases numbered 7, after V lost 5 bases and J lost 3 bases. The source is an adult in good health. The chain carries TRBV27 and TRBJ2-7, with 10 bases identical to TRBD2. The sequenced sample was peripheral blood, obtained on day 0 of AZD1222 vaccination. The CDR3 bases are TGTGCCAGCAGTATCCAAGCGGGGGGGGTCTACGAGCAGTACTTC. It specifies CASSIQAGGVYEQYF.